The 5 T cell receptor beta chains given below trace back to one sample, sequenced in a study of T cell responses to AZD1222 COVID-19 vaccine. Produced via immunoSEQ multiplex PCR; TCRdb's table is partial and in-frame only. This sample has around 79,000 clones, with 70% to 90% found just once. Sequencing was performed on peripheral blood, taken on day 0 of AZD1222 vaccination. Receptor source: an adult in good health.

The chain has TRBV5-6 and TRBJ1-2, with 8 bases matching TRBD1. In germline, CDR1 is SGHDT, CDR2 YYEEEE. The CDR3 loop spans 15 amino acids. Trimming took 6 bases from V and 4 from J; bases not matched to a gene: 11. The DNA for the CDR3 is TGTGCCAGCATCCTGAGGGGACAGGCCCTCTATGGCTACACCTTC. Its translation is CASILRGQALYGYTF.

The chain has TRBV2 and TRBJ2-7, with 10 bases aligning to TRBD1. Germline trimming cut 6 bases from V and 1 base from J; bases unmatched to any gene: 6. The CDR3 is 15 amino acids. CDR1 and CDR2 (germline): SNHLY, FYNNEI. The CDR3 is CASRGDRGRSYEQYF. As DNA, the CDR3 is TGTGCCAGCAGAGGAGACAGGGGGCGTTCCTACGAGCAGTACTTC.

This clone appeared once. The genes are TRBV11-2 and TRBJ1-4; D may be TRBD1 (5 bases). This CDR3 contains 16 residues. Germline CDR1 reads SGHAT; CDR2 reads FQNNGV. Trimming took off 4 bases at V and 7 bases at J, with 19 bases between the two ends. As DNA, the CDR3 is TGTGCCAGCAGCTCACAAACAGGAAACTGGGGTGAAAAACTGTTTTTT. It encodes CASSSQTGNWGEKLFF.

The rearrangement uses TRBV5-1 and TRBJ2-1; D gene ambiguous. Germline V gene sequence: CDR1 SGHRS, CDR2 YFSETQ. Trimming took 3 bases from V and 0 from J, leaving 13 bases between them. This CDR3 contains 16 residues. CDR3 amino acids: CASSSLRTSSYNEQFF. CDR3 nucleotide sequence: TGCGCCAGCAGCTCCTTAAGGACCAGCTCCTACAATGAGCAGTTCTTC.

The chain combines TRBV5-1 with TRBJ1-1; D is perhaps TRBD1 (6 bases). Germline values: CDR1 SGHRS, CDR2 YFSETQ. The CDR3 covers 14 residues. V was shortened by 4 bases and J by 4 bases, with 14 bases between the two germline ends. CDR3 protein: CASSDLQGGTEAFF. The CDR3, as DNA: TGCGCCAGCAGCGACCTCCAAGGGGGCACTGAAGCTTTCTTT.